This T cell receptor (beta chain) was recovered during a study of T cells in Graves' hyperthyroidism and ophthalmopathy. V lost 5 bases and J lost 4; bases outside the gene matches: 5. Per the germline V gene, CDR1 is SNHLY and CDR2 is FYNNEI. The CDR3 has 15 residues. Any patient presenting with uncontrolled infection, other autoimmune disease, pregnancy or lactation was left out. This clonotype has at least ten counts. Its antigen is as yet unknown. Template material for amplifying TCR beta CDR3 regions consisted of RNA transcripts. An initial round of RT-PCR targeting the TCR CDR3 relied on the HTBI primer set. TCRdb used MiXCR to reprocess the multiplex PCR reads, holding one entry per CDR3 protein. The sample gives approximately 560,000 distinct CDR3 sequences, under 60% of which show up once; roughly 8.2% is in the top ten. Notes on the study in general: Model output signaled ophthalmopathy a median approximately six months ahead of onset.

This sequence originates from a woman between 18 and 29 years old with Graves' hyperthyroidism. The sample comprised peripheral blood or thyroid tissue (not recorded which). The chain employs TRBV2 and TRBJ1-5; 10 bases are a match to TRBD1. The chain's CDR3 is CASSHGTGVNQPQHF. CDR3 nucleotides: TGTGCCAGCAGTCATGGGACAGGGGTGAATCAGCCCCAGCATTTT. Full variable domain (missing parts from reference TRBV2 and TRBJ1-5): EPEVTQTPSHQVTQMGQEVILRCVPISNHLYFYWYRQILGQKVEFLVSFYNNEISEKSEIFDDQFSVERPDGSNFTLKIRSTKLEDSAMYFCASSHGTGVNQPQHFGDGTRLSIL.